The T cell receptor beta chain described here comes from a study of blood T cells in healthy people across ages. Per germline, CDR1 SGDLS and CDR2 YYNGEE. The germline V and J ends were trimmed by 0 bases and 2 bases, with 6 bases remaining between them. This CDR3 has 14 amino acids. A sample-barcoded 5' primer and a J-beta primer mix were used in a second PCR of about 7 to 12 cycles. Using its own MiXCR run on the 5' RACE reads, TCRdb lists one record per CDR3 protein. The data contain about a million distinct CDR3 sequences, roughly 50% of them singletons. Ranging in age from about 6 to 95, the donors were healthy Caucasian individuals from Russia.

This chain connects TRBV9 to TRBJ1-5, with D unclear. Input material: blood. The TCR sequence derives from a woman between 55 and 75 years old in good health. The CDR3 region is CASSVAAGNQPQHF. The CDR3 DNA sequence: TGTGCCAGCAGCGTAGCAGCGGGCAATCAGCCCCAGCATTTT.